Following are 8 T cell receptor beta chains from one sample sequenced in a study of regulatory T cells in long-lasting Graves disease. Arm-PCR of CDR3 regions and iRepertoire HTBI primers were used to build TCR beta libraries. TCRdb used MiXCR to reprocess the multiplex PCR reads, holding one entry per CDR3 protein. The repertoire includes hundreds of thousands of distinct CDR3 sequences, more than 20% of them detected once, and less than 9% sits in the top ten. Time point specified: persistent/refractory GD, antithyroid drugs over 5 years with positive TRAb. Isolated PBMC RNA provided the starting material for the TCR library. The sample in question was peripheral blood mononuclear cells (PBMCs), obtained when the disease was refractory, from a patient treated with antithyroid drugs. These TCRs come from a female donor with Graves disease.

J is TRBJ1-5 and V is TRBV20-1; TRBD1 agrees at 8 bases. CDR1 DFQATT and CDR2 SNEGSKA come from the germline V gene (reference sequence). V gave up 0 bases and J gave up 3 bases; unmatched junction bases: 4. This CDR3 comprises 15 residues. CDR3 nucleotides: TGCAGTGCTAGAGATCCGGACAGGGCCAATCAGCCCCAGCATTTT. This encodes CSARDPDRANQPQHF.

This clonotype was counted many times. This chain uses TRBV12-5 with TRBJ2-5; no firm D call. The V gene lost 0 bases and the J gene lost 5 bases, with 4 bases spanning the gap. This CDR3 comprises 12 residues. CDR1 LGHNT and CDR2 FRNRAP come from the germline V gene. The CDR3 sequence: CASGLVPETQYF. In DNA, the CDR3 is TGTGCTAGTGGTTTGGTACCGGAGACCCAGTACTTC.

Worth noting for this clonotype: This could be a read error, since a much larger clone is one nucleotide away. The V and J genes are TRBV6-2 or TRBV6-3 and TRBJ1-2, with no clear D. The germline gives CDR1 MNHEY, CDR2 SVGEGT. The CDR3 is made up of 11 amino acids. V shed 9 bases and J shed 12 bases, with 17 bases lying between them. As DNA, the CDR3 is TGTGCCAGTGGACTGCAACCCGGCCACACCTTC. Translated: CASGLQPGHTF.

This clonotype showed up just a few times. J is TRBJ1-5 and V is TRBV6-1; TRBD1 matches 8 bases. CDR1 is MNHNS and CDR2 is SASEGT in the germline V gene. The CDR3 is made up of 16 amino acids. V lost 6 bases, J lost 6 bases, and 13 bases stayed unmatched. As DNA, the CDR3 is TGTGCCAGCAGGCTTAGAGGACAGGGTCCGGCTCAGCCCCAGCATTTT. This codes for CASRLRGQGPAQPQHF.

The chain recombines TRBV6-2 or TRBV6-3 with TRBJ2-2; D gene uncertain. V was pared by 10 bases and J by 7 bases, with 10 bases between. The CDR3 is made up of 11 amino acids. Germline V gene data show CDR1 as MNHEY and CDR2 as SVGEGT. CDR3 protein: CATLQGGELFF. The CDR3 nucleotides are TGTGCCACCCTGCAAGGCGGGGAGCTGTTTTTT.

This sequence joins TRBV4-2 and TRBJ2-7; 8 nucleotides line up with TRBD1. This CDR3 contains 15 residues. V shed 0 bases, J shed 0 bases, and the junction held 1 base outside the gene matches. Germline values: CDR1 LGHNA, CDR2 YNFKEQ. As DNA, the CDR3 is TGTGCCAGCAGCCAAGAACAGGGGGGCTCCTACGAGCAGTACTTC. Protein: CASSQEQGGSYEQYF.

This clonotype has just a few counts. The chain employs TRBV19 and TRBJ2-7, with TRBD2 identical over 9 bases. There are 15 residues in the CDR3. Germline V gene data show CDR1 as LNHDA and CDR2 as SQIVND (reference sequence). Trimming removed 10 bases from V and 4 bases from J; junction bases left unmatched: 14. The DNA of the CDR3 is TGTGCCACCCAACGGGCGGGAGGGCCTGGATACGAGCAGTACTTC. Its translation is CATQRAGGPGYEQYF.

CDR3 nucleotides: TGCGCCAGCAGCCAGGAGAATCAAGGGAGGGCCGACACCGGGGAGCTGTTTTTT. It translates to CASSQENQGRADTGELFF. The chain is built from TRBV4-1 and TRBJ2-2; 7 positions agree with TRBD2. The length of the CDR3 is 18 residues. J gave up 3 bases and V 3 bases, and 13 bases lay outside the gene matches. Germline-derived CDR1 and CDR2 are MGHRA and YSYEKL.